This section outlines one TCR beta chain sequence together with its context. The antigen it recognizes is unknown. Base qualities are not at hand, and no much larger clone is one base apart. The immunoSEQ Assay, a bias-controlled multiplex PCR, was used to amplify TCRbeta CDR3 regions from genomic DNA. Under the source paper's analysis protocol: The number of nucleated cells in each sample was estimated by amplification of reference gene primers within the assay. To quantify the absolute abundance of each unique TCRbeta CDR3 rearrangement, sequence reads were collapsed and filtered. For each sample, productive Simpson clonality was calculated as the square root of Simpson's diversity index across productive rearrangements. TCRdb provides this immuneACCESS table in a form limited to in-frame rearrangements. Some clones are lacking; in checked studies, under half of them reflect an unresolved V gene, and why the rest are absent is not known. V and J calls and clone size are given by that table; D and trimming were obtained from the DNA. Present in this sample are about 50,000 clones, 90% of which were seen just once. The ten largest clonotypes hold 2.5% to 3.5% of the sample.

The sample comes from a study of blood T cell repertoires in COVID-19 (dated by TCRdb to the early 2020s). At the level of the whole study: Samples from collaborators originated in the United States, Italy and Spain and spanned both the acute and convalescent phases of COVID-19. The sample metadata nearly always contained a de-identified subject ID, COVID-19 status, age in years and sex. The repertoires were released in a freely available public database meant as a resource for research on the immune response to SARS-CoV-2. Where available, HLA class I and class II types were taken from metadata supplied by the sample provider and were not determined by assay-based typing. The material from the prospective study consisted of cDNA or gDNA derived from T cells, B-cell-depleted T cells, or PBMCs. The samples were drawn from two sources: the first 160 participants of the ongoing ImmuneRACE study, and 1,000 to 1,500 subjects contributed by 6 global collaborators. The dataset comprised deeply sampled blood TCRbeta repertoires from subjects exposed to, actively infected with, or recovered from COVID-19.

From the cysteine through the phenylalanine, the CDR3 covers 17 amino acids. Kept here is only the CDR3 DNA, which spans 51 bases and is read in frame from base 1. From V the trimming removes 4 bases and from J it removes 3 bases, while the gene matches leave 8 bases of the junction unaccounted for. The germline V gene specifies MNHEY as CDR1 and SVGEGT as CDR2. Points the paper makes about the study in general: Clinical and demographic metadata were provided uncurated, with the amount varying by source and participant.

Each collaborating institution followed its own protocols to collect whole blood in K2EDTA tubes. For TCRbeta analysis, collaborator samples were shipped as frozen whole blood, as isolated PBMCs, or as DNA extracted from either sample type. In this chain, TRBV6-2 or TRBV6-3 is recombined with TRBJ2-1; 11 junctional bases match TRBD2. This sequence was found in a human donor in a cohort sampled during active COVID-19. Sequenced input: peripheral blood. The DNA sequence is as follows: TGTGCCAGCAGTTCCCATAATAGCGGGGGGGGCTACAATGAGCAGTTCTTC. This is translated as CASSSHNSGGGYNEQFF.